The T cell receptor beta chain under discussion was sequenced for a study of blood T cells in healthy people across ages (dated by TCRdb to 2014 to 2015). Regarding the complete study: In model experiments, template switching captured about one uniquely barcoded TCR beta cDNA molecule for every two T cells. Age-related changes in TCR beta repertoire diversity were measured in the study by deep sequencing normalized with unique cDNA molecular identifiers. The donors were divided into four age groups: young (average around 15 years), middle-aged (approximately 39), aged (under 70) and long-lived (82). To avoid experimental bias, donors of different ages were distributed randomly across sequencing lanes. Using the same blood draw, the study looked at two additional independent replicas of 1 million unique cDNA reads for two donors, one aged 18 to 30 and the other aged 80 or older.

The library was prepared using 5' RACE. This sample was sequenced with an Illumina HiSeq 2500. A second PCR of about 6 to 11 cycles was performed with a sample-barcoded 5' primer and a J-beta primer mix. A template-switch 5' adaptor carrying 12 random nucleotides introduced a unique molecular identifier onto each TCR beta cDNA molecule. Each sample yielded at least 2.5 million CDR3-containing paired-end reads. The Mint cDNA synthesis kit, primed by a TRBC-specific oligonucleotide, was used to synthesize first-strand cDNA from all RNA. Following uracil-DNA glycosylase treatment, a first 18-cycle PCR with universal primers M1SS and BC2_uni_R was performed on all cDNA. Concerning the study's data processing: For normalization, 1 million high-quality reads were randomly selected from each sample, with every read carrying a distinct molecular identifier. Reads with shared molecular identifiers were discarded instead of being binned into consensus sequences. MiTCR, set to a Q25 quality threshold and the strictest error-elimination algorithm, was used for CDR3 identification, clonotype clustering and error correction. A nonparametric unseen species model with Euler transformation was used to estimate lower-bound total TCR beta diversity. TCRdb reprocessing: public reads trimmed at Q25 with fastp, clones called with MiXCR, in-frame beta chains kept. Rows merge per CDR3 protein into single entries with the most common DNA and genes. TCRdb, not the authors, supplied the V and J calls. The sample records 550,000 to 650,000 distinct CDR3 sequences, around 31% of which are singletons. The ten largest clonotypes hold 15% to 18% of the sample.

CDR1 and CDR2 are drawn from the germline V gene: MNHEY, SVGEGT. Inclusive of the bounding cysteine and phenylalanine, the CDR3 is 12 residues long. CDR3 DNA only is kept here, 36 bases in frame from base 1. Between the V and J ends, shortened by 0 bases and 11 bases respectively, the junction contains 10 bases. This clonotype showed up just a few times. It has no known antigen specificity. No base-level quality is on record; no much larger clone is a single base apart. Donors were 40 or so systemically healthy Caucasian individuals from Russia aged roughly 6 to 90 years. About 10 milliliters of peripheral blood were drawn from each donor into EDTA-treated Vacutainer tubes. Ficoll-Paque density-gradient centrifugation was used to isolate PBMCs, with at least 7 million per sample. Trizol reagent was used to extract total RNA from the PBMCs, yielding at least 5 micrograms per sample. Naive CD45RAhigh/CD27high T cell percentages were measured by flow cytometry on a PBMC aliquot from every donor.

Overall study results and their limits: Conclusive comparison of naive and antigen-experienced compartments was prevented by the profiling of bulk unsorted PBMCs. The percentage of naive T cells measured by flow cytometry correlated strongly with observed TCR beta diversity. Compared with the aged group, the long-lived group had more naive CD4+ T cells, fewer expanded clones and increased TCR diversity, suggesting age selection. As age increased, observed TCR beta diversity per million T cells dropped in a roughly linear way, and a significant reduction was already evident by age around 41. Because the CMV infection status of the donors was unknown, age-related changes in expanded clonotypes may potentially have been confounded. Estimates of total diversity from one million sequenced T cells were regarded as lower bounds and underestimates.

Here the chain combines TRBV6-2 or TRBV6-3 and TRBJ1-2, with TRBD1 tentatively as D gene (5 bases match). The TCR sequence derives from a woman older than 75 in good health. The sample taken for sequencing was blood. The DNA reads TGTGCCAGCAGTTACTCGAGCGGGGCGTACACCTTC. This gives the protein CASSYSSGAYTF.